This TCR beta chain was captured by sequencing in a study of blood T cell repertoires in COVID-19. TCRdb's table, derived via immunoSEQ multiplex PCR, lists solely in-frame clones and lacks some. This table holds a few hundred thousand clones, around nine tenths found once. Germline values: CDR1 SNHLY, CDR2 FYNNEI. The V segment lost 3 bases and the J segment 3 bases; nucleotides outside the gene matches: 3. The CDR3 is 14 amino acids. The TCR originated in a woman between 40 and 50 years old who had recovered from COVID-19. Sequencing was performed on PBMCs or T cells enriched from blood (not recorded which). The rearrangement links TRBV2 to TRBJ1-2, with 8 bases identical to TRBD1. The CDR3: CASSDLQGDYGYTF. CDR3 bases: TGTGCCAGCAGTGACCTACAGGGGGACTATGGCTACACCTTC.